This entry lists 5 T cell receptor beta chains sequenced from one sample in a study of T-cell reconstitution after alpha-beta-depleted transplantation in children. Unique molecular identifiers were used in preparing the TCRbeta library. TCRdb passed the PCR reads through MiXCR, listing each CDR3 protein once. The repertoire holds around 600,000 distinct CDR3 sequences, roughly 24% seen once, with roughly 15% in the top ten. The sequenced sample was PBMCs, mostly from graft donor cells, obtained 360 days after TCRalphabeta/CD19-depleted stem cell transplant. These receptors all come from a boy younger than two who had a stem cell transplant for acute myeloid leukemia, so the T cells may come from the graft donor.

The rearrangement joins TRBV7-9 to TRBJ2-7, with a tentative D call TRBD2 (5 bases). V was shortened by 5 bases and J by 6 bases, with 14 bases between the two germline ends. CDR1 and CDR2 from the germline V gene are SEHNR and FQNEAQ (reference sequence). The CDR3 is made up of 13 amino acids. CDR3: CASSPTSGSEQYF. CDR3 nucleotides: TGTGCCAGCAGCCCAACCTCGGGGAGCGAGCAGTACTTC.

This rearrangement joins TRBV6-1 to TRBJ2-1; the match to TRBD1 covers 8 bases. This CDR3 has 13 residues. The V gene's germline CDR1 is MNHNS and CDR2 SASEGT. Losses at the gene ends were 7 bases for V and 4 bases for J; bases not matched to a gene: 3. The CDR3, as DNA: TGTGCCAGCACCAGGGGGCCTTACAATGAGCAGTTCTTC. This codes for CASTRGPYNEQFF.

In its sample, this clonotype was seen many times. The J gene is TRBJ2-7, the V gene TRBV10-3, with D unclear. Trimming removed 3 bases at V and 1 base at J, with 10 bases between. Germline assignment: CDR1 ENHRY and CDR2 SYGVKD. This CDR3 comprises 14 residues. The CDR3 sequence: CAISEGVGSYEQYF. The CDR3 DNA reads TGTGCCATCAGTGAAGGAGTGGGGTCCTACGAGCAGTACTTC.

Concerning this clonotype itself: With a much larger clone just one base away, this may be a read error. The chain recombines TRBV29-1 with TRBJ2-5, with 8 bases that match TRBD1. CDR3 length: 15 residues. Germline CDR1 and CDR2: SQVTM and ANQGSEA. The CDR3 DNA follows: TGCAGCGTTGGCCGACAGGGGTCGTACCAAGAGACCAAGTACTTC. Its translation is CSVGRQGSYQETKYF.

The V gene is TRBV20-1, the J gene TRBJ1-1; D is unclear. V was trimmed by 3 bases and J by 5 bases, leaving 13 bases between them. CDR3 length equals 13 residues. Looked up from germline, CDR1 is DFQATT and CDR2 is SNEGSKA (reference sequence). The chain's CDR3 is CSASPNDWTEAFF. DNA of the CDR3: TGCAGTGCTAGCCCCAATGATTGGACTGAAGCTTTCTTT.